This TCR beta chain was found in a study of T-cell memory formation after mild COVID-19. A single record per CDR3 protein comes from TCRdb applying MiXCR to the 5' RACE reads. In the table there are about 200,000 distinct CDR3 sequences, 9.5% of which are singletons. V gave up 3 bases and J gave up 0 bases, with 12 bases separating them. This CDR3 is built from 15 residues. Germline CDR1 is DFQATT and CDR2 is SNEGSKA (reference sequence). This clonotype turned up a few times. This TCR was recovered from a man between 18 and 35 years old who had mild COVID-19 (a few samples of this study predate the infection). Cell type and time point are not known. The rearrangement uses TRBV20-1 and TRBJ1-3; unclear D gene. The source material was PBMCs or a T cell subset sorted from them (not recorded which). CDR3 residues: CSASPGYASGNTIYF. CDR3 DNA sequence: TGCAGTGCTAGTCCAGGATACGCCTCTGGAAACACCATATATTTT.